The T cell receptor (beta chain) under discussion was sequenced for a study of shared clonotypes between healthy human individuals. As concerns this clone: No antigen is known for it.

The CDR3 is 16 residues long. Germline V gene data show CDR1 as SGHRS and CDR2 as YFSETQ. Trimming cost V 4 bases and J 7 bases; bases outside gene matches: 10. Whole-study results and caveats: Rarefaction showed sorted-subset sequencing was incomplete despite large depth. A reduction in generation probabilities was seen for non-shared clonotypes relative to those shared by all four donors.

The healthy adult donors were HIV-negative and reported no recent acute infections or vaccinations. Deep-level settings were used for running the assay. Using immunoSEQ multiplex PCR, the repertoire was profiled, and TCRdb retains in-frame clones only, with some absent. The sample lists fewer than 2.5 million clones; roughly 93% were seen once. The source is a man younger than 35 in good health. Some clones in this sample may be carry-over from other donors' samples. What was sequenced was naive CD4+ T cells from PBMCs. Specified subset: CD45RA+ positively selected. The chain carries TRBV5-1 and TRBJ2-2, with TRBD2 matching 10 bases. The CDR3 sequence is CASSALPSSGGGELFF. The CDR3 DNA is TGCGCCAGCAGCGCCTTACCCTCTAGCGGGGGCGGGGAGCTGTTTTTT.